The rows below give T cell receptor beta chains drawn from one sample of a study of blood T cell repertoires in COVID-19. Data came from immunoSEQ multiplex PCR; TCRdb stores just in-frame clones and leaves some out. This sample carries hundreds of thousands of clones, roughly 87% of them seen once, and the ten largest clones take roughly 0.84%. The specimen was peripheral blood. All receptors derive from a man between 18 and 29 years old with COVID-19, enrolled during active disease. CDR3s include the opening cysteine and the closing phenylalanine or tryptophan. Each record gives: D gene, V gene, clone size, J gene, CDR3 protein, CDR3 DNA. D genes are given only for firm matches. Some rows have no size entry. The others give once, few or many, or a class for an expanded clone.

>TRBD2|TRBV7-9|.|TRBJ2-1
CASSPLAGGRSEQFF
TGTGCCAGCAGCCCCTTAGCGGGGGGGCGAAGTGAGCAGTTCTTC
>.|TRBV25-1|.|TRBJ2-1
CASSPSGPMIF
TGTGCCAGCAGTCCCAGCGGGCCGATGATCTTC
>.|TRBV3-1/TRBV3-2|.|TRBJ2-1
CASSQGTTYNEQFF
TGTGCCAGCAGCCAAGGGACTACGTACAATGAGCAGTTCTTC
>.|TRBV2|.|TRBJ2-5
CASSRGTQETQYF
TGTGCCAGCAGTCGGGGGACCCAAGAGACCCAGTACTTC
>.|TRBV28|.|TRBJ2-3
CASSFPIVVVPSTDTQYF
TGTGCCAGCAGTTTTCCGATCGTAGTTGTTCCTAGCACAGATACGCAGTATTTT
>TRBD2|TRBV25-1|.|TRBJ2-3
CATQGTSYPDTQYF
TGTGCCACCCAAGGGACTAGTTACCCAGATACGCAGTATTTT
>.|TRBV18|.|TRBJ2-7
CASSPRRDRYEQYF
TGTGCCAGCTCACCGCGGAGGGATCGGTACGAGCAGTACTTC
>TRBD2|TRBV6-2/TRBV6-3|.|TRBJ2-5
CASSRGGAQYF
TGTGCCAGCAGCCGGGGGGGGGCCCAGTACTTC
>TRBD2|TRBV5-4|.|TRBJ2-5
CASSPGVAGGRVETQYF
TGTGCCAGCAGCCCCGGAGTAGCGGGGGGGCGTGTAGAGACCCAGTACTTC
>TRBD2|TRBV18|.|TRBJ2-3
CAGEAGTSGSTDTQYF
TGTGCCGGAGAGGCGGGGACTAGCGGATCCACAGATACGCAGTATTTT
>.|TRBV3-1/TRBV3-2|.|TRBJ2-7
CASSQVGGFEQYF
TGTGCCAGCAGCCAAGTCGGAGGGTTCGAGCAGTACTTC
>.|TRBV19|.|TRBJ1-3
CASSIGYDSGNTIYF
TGTGCCAGTAGTATCGGGTACGACTCTGGAAACACCATATATTTT
>.|TRBV12-3/TRBV12-4|.|TRBJ1-5
CASSFGNQPQHF
TGTGCCAGCAGTTTCGGGAATCAGCCCCAGCATTTT
>.|TRBV6-5|.|TRBJ1-2
CASSYSDSNYGYTF
TGTGCCAGCAGTTACTCAGACAGTAACTATGGCTACACCTTC
>TRBD1|TRBV19|.|TRBJ1-6
CASSLDRGRNSPLHF
TGTGCCAGTAGCTTGGACAGGGGTAGGAATTCACCCCTCCACTTT
>TRBD1|TRBV3-1/TRBV3-2|.|TRBJ2-7
CASSQLQGNYEQYF
TGTGCCAGCAGCCAACTACAGGGGAACTACGAGCAGTACTTC
>TRBD1|TRBV7-9|.|TRBJ1-1
CASTLYRAGTGGRDTEAFF
TGTGCCAGCACCCTCTACAGGGCGGGGACAGGGGGCCGGGACACTGAAGCTTTCTTT
>TRBD1|TRBV2|.|TRBJ2-5
CASRGDRGGETQYF
TGTGCCAGCAGGGGGGACAGGGGAGGGGAGACCCAGTACTTC
>TRBD2|TRBV2|.|TRBJ2-3
CASRISGRPTDTQYF
TGTGCCAGCAGAATTAGCGGGAGGCCCACAGATACGCAGTATTTT
>TRBD2|TRBV29-1|once|TRBJ2-3
CSVGEGSTDTQYF
TGCAGCGTTGGGGAGGGTAGCACAGATACGCAGTATTTT
>TRBD1|TRBV5-6|.|TRBJ2-5
CASSWTGTGPWETQYF
TGTGCCAGCAGCTGGACCGGGACAGGGCCTTGGGAGACCCAGTACTTC
>.|TRBV18|.|TRBJ2-6
CASSPGRGANVLTF
TGTGCCAGCTCACCAGGGCGTGGGGCCAACGTCCTGACTTTC
>.|TRBV29-1|.|TRBJ2-7
CSVGRDSYEQYF
TGCAGCGTTGGGAGGGACTCCTACGAGCAGTACTTC
>TRBD2|TRBV29-1|.|TRBJ2-7
CSVRTSDFEQYF
TGCAGCGTCAGAACTAGCGACTTCGAGCAGTACTTC
>.|TRBV21-1|.|TRBJ2-5
CASRGTFQETQYF
TGTGCCAGCAGGGGGACTTTCCAAGAGACCCAGTACTTC
>.|TRBV2|once|TRBJ1-5
CASSEQGSNQPQHF
TGTGCCAGCAGTGAACAGGGCAGCAATCAGCCCCAGCATTTT
>.|TRBV21-1|once|TRBJ1-2
CASSPQWTGDKGYTF
TGTGCCAGCAGCCCGCAGTGGACAGGGGATAAGGGCTACACCTTC
>.|TRBV11-2|.|TRBJ2-1
CASSLELMAGDEQFF
TGTGCCAGCAGCTTAGAGCTAATGGCCGGGGATGAGCAGTTCTTC
>TRBD1|TRBV4-1|once|TRBJ1-4
CASSQAGQGGLKLFF
TGCGCCAGCAGCCAAGCAGGACAGGGAGGTTTAAAACTGTTTTTT
>.|TRBV6-5|once|TRBJ1-2
CASSRGDFYTF
TGTGCCAGCAGTCGAGGGGACTTCTACACCTTC
>.|TRBV7-8|.|TRBJ2-3
CASSLSAGQGDTQYF
TGTGCCAGCAGCCTTTCCGCGGGGCAGGGAGATACGCAGTATTTT
>TRBD1|TRBV6-5|once|TRBJ1-5
CASRPDRGGNQPQHF
TGTGCCAGCAGGCCGGACAGGGGAGGCAATCAGCCCCAGCATTTT
>TRBD2|TRBV2|.|TRBJ2-3
CASSDRVAGVTDTQYF
TGTGCCAGCAGTGATAGGGTGGCGGGGGTTACAGATACGCAGTATTTT
>TRBD1|TRBV5-1|.|TRBJ2-7
CASSLSPEDRIYEQYF
TGCGCCAGCAGCTTGTCCCCCGAGGACAGGATCTACGAGCAGTACTTC
>TRBD2|TRBV19|.|TRBJ2-3
CASSIGLAGGRPASTDTQYF
TGTGCCAGTAGTATTGGACTAGCGGGGGGGCGCCCCGCAAGCACAGATACGCAGTATTTT
>TRBD1|TRBV5-5|.|TRBJ1-6
CASSLDRDRTNSPLHF
TGTGCCAGCAGCTTAGACCGGGACAGGACTAATTCACCCCTCCACTTT
>TRBD1|TRBV19|.|TRBJ2-7
CASSIANYGTGVEQYF
TGTGCCAGTAGTATAGCAAACTACGGGACAGGGGTCGAGCAGTACTTC
>TRBD1|TRBV6-5|.|TRBJ2-2
CASSYDRGRGELFF
TGTGCCAGCAGTTACGACAGGGGGCGCGGGGAGCTGTTTTTT
>TRBD2|TRBV4-1|once|TRBJ2-3
CASSPQGTSGLARPDTQYF
TGCGCCAGCAGCCCTCAAGGAACGAGTGGACTAGCACGTCCAGATACGCAGTATTTT
>.|TRBV7-9|.|TRBJ2-7
CASSLRDTMSSYEQYF
TGTGCCAGCAGCTTAAGGGACACCATGAGCTCCTACGAGCAGTACTTC
>TRBD1|TRBV15|.|TRBJ1-1
CATRIDRVAEAFF
TGTGCCACCAGGATCGACAGGGTTGCTGAAGCTTTCTTT
>.|TRBV27|.|TRBJ2-7
CASSFGVRVEQYF
TGTGCCAGCAGTTTCGGGGTAAGAGTCGAGCAGTACTTC
>TRBD1|TRBV5-1|once|TRBJ2-3
CASSQIRTGGPKAPTDTQYF
TGCGCCAGCAGCCAAATACGGACAGGGGGCCCCAAAGCCCCCACAGATACGCAGTATTTT
>TRBD2|TRBV27|.|TRBJ2-5
CASSYGGGSQETQYF
TGTGCCAGCAGTTATGGGGGGGGAAGCCAAGAGACCCAGTACTTC
>.|TRBV29-1|.|TRBJ2-6
CSVEDGDSGANVLTF
TGCAGCGTTGAGGACGGGGACTCTGGGGCCAACGTCCTGACTTTC
>TRBD1|TRBV4-1|.|TRBJ2-5
CASSQVGGEETQYF
TGCGCCAGCAGCCAGGTAGGGGGCGAAGAGACCCAGTACTTC